What follows are 27 T cell receptor beta chains derived from one specimen sequenced in a study of T cell responses to AZD1222 COVID-19 vaccine. TCRdb's copy holds only in-frame clones and misses some; the assay was immunoSEQ multiplex PCR. The data show 120,000 to 150,000 clones, 75% to 95% seen once. The starting material was peripheral blood, obtained on day 0 of MenACWY control vaccination. The receptor source for this set is an adult in good health.

This clone was seen more than once but under ten times. CDR3 DNA: TGTGCCAGTAGAAAGACAGGGGTCGACAATCAGCCCCAGCATTTT. It yields the protein CASRKTGVDNQPQHF. The chain recombines TRBV19 with TRBJ1-5, with 8 bases identical to TRBD1. The V gene end was trimmed by 6 bases and the J gene end by 3 bases; junction bases not matched to a gene: 7. The CDR3 length is 15 residues. The germline gives CDR1 LNHDA, CDR2 SQIVND (reference sequence).

The chain is built from TRBV5-6 and TRBJ2-1, with TRBD1 identical over 9 bases. The CDR3 consists of 16 residues. Germline V gene data show CDR1 as SGHDT and CDR2 as YYEEEE. With V trimmed by 4 bases and J by 5 bases, 10 bases remained unmatched. CDR3 bases: TGTGCCAGCAGCAGAGAAGGGACAGGGTACCACAATGAGCAGTTCTTC. This gives the protein CASSREGTGYHNEQFF.

J is TRBJ1-2 and V is TRBV21-1. TRBV21-1 is reported as a pseudogene. This CDR3 is built from 16 residues. Here the CDR3 DNA reads TGTGCCAGCAGCAAAGAAGGCGGGACCAAAGGATATGGCTACACCTTC. Translated: CASSKEGGTKGYGYTF.

The CDR3 DNA follows: TGTGCCTGGAGGGAAAACTATAATTCACCCCTCCACTTT. Its translation: CAWRENYNSPLHF. The chain uses TRBV30 and TRBJ1-6; no clear D. Germline V gives CDR1 GTSNPN, CDR2 SVGIG (reference sequence). V was shortened by 3 bases and J by 3 bases, with 6 bases between the two germline ends. The CDR3 loop spans 13 amino acids.

V usage is TRBV27 and J usage is TRBJ1-6; 8 bases agree with TRBD1. The CDR3 has 14 amino acids. With 7 bases clipped from V and 3 bases from J, the junction kept 2 bases outside the gene matches. Germline V gene lookup returns CDR1 MNHEY and CDR2 SMNVEV (reference sequence). The CDR3: CASNDRGYNSPLHF. The DNA for the CDR3 is TGTGCCAGCAATGACAGGGGCTATAATTCACCCCTCCACTTT.

The chain joins TRBV11-3 to TRBJ2-1, with TRBD1 matching 8 bases. The V segment lost 3 bases and the J segment 2 bases; nucleotides outside the gene matches: 0. This CDR3 is built from 14 residues. CDR1 is SGHNT, CDR2 YENEEA, per germline. The CDR3 loop is CASSLTGAYNEQFF. CDR3 bases: TGTGCCAGCAGCTTGACAGGGGCCTACAATGAGCAGTTCTTC.

V usage is TRBV7-2 and J usage is TRBJ2-2; no clear D gene. Germline lookup yields CDR1 SGHTA and CDR2 FQGNSA. The germline V and J ends were trimmed by 1 base and 0 bases, with 9 bases remaining between them. The CDR3 contains 16 residues. The CDR3 protein is CASSLDGSPNTGELFF. The CDR3, as DNA: TGTGCCAGCAGCTTAGATGGGTCACCGAACACCGGGGAGCTGTTTTTT. Full variable domain (missing parts from reference TRBV7-2 and TRBJ2-2): GAGVSQSPSNKVTEKGKDVELRCDPISGHTALYWYRQSLGQGLEFLIYFQGNSAPDKSGLPSDRFSAERTGGSVSTLTIQRTQQEDSAVYLCASSLDGSPNTGELFFGEGSRLTVL.

This clone has only one observation. The rearrangement links TRBV19 to TRBJ2-1; D is uncertain. Germline CDR1 reads LNHDA; CDR2 reads SQIVND (reference sequence). Trimming left V 10 bases short and J 5 bases short, with 21 bases between. This CDR3 spans 15 amino acids. The CDR3 here is CATAERLRPDNEQFF. In nucleotides, the CDR3 is TGTGCCACGGCGGAGCGACTTCGACCTGACAATGAGCAGTTCTTC. Full variable domain (rest looked up from reference TRBV19 and TRBJ2-1): DGGITQSPKYLFRKEGQNVTLSCEQNLNHDAMYWYRQDPGQGLRLIYYSQIVNDFQKGDIAEGYSVSREKKESFPLTVTSAQKNPTAFYLCATAERLRPDNEQFFGPGTRLTVL.

The chain employs TRBV7-8 and TRBJ1-1, with unresolved D. This CDR3 contains 14 residues. Germline loops: CDR1 SGHVS, CDR2 FQNEAQ. V was clipped by 0 bases and J by 1 base, with 6 bases between them. CDR3 in amino acids: CASSLAASNTEAFF. The CDR3 coding sequence is TGTGCCAGCAGCTTAGCAGCCTCGAACACTGAAGCTTTCTTT. Full variable domain (remainder filled in from reference TRBV7-8 and TRBJ1-1): GAGVSQSPRYKVAKRGQDVALRCDPISGHVSLFWYQQALGQGPEFLTYFQNEAQLDKSGLPSDRFFAERPEGSVSTLKIQRTQQEDSAVYLCASSLAASNTEAFFGQGTRLTVV.

The chain has TRBV5-4 and TRBJ2-3; D is possibly TRBD1 (6 bases). The V gene lost 3 bases and the J gene lost 9 bases, with 23 bases spanning the gap. Germline V gives CDR1 SGHNT, CDR2 YYREEE (reference sequence). The CDR3 extends over 16 amino acids. This CDR3 reads CASSSPGHSLRKTQYF. Written as DNA, the CDR3 is TGTGCCAGCAGCTCTCCGGGACATTCGCTCCGGAAAACGCAGTATTTT.

This chain uses TRBV9 with TRBJ1-2; D is unresolved. V lost 7 bases, J lost 0 bases, and 16 bases lay in between. Germline CDR1 SGDLS, CDR2 YYNGEE. The CDR3 is made up of 15 amino acids. This chain's CDR3 is CASPSPAGANYGYTF. CDR3 sequence (DNA): TGTGCCAGCCCTAGTCCGGCCGGAGCTAACTATGGCTACACCTTC.

This clone showed up just once. The chain employs TRBV7-9 and TRBJ2-2; D is tentatively TRBD1 or TRBD2 (6 bases each). The V end lost 3 bases, the J end lost 7 bases, and 9 bases lay between the germline ends. The CDR3 has 13 amino acids. CDR1 is SEHNR and CDR2 is FQNEAQ in the germline V gene (reference sequence). DNA for the CDR3: TGTGCCAGCAGCTTGGGGGGCGGCGGGGAGCTGTTTTTT. Residues: CASSLGGGGELFF.

As for this clone: The sample carries other DNA sequences with the same CDR3. The rearrangement links TRBV5-1 to TRBJ1-5; D is uncertain. Germline CDR1 and CDR2: SGHRS and YFSETQ. Trimming removed 4 bases from V and 2 bases from J, with 10 bases in between. The CDR3 is 14 residues long. CDR3 residues: CASSPSGGNQPQHF. CDR3 coding DNA: TGCGCCAGCAGCCCCTCGGGAGGCAATCAGCCCCAGCATTTT. The whole variable domain, remainder taken from reference TRBV5-1 and TRBJ1-5, is KAGVTQTPRYLIKTRGQQVTLSCSPISGHRSVSWYQQTPGQGLQFLFEYFSETQRNKGNFPGRFSGRQFSNSRSEMNVSTLELGDSALYLCASSPSGGNQPQHFGDGTRLSIL.

The chain carries TRBV30 and TRBJ1-5; D remains unclear. The CDR3 is 12 amino acids. The germline V gene encodes CDR1 GTSNPN and CDR2 SVGIG (reference sequence). The V end lost 3 bases, the J end lost 11 bases, and 14 bases lay between the germline ends. Written as DNA, the CDR3 is TGTGCCTGGAGCCAGCCGACCGGGACCCAGCATTTT. As protein: CAWSQPTGTQHF.

This clone was recorded once. The V call is TRBV9, the J call TRBJ2-7; 8 positions agree with TRBD2. The CDR3 has 15 amino acids. The trim removed 1 base at V and 2 bases at J, leaving 5 bases unmatched. Germline CDR1 SGDLS, CDR2 YYNGEE. The CDR3 loop reads CASSVSTSGPYEQYF. The CDR3 DNA sequence: TGTGCCAGCAGCGTATCAACTAGCGGCCCCTACGAGCAGTACTTC.

This sequence joins TRBV7-9 and TRBJ2-1; 10 nucleotides agree with TRBD2. The J segment lost 14 bases and the V segment lost 5 bases, leaving 12 bases of the junction unmatched. The CDR3 covers 14 residues. Germline CDR1 reads SEHNR; CDR2 reads FQNEAQ (reference sequence). CDR3 in DNA: TGTGCCAGCAGCCCCCGATCTAGCGGGAGTCTAAAGTTCTTC. Its translation is CASSPRSSGSLKFF.

V is TRBV7-2 and J is TRBJ2-5; D remains unclear. Germline V gives CDR1 SGHTA, CDR2 FQGNSA. The CDR3 has 11 amino acids. Deletions cut 8 bases from V and 4 bases from J, with 8 bases between. CDR3 protein: CASGRAETQYF. CDR3 DNA: TGTGCCAGCGGACGGGCAGAGACCCAGTACTTC.

The chain recombines TRBV27 with TRBJ1-1; D unclear. Per germline, CDR1 MNHEY and CDR2 SMNVEV (reference sequence). V was pared by 4 bases and J by 1 base, with 10 bases between. The CDR3 extends over 14 amino acids. The CDR3 here is CASSSLWGNTEAFF. CDR3 nucleotides: TGTGCCAGCAGTTCCCTTTGGGGGAACACTGAAGCTTTCTTT.

V and J are TRBV5-1 and TRBJ1-4, with D possibly matching TRBD1 (6 bases). This CDR3 is 14 amino acids long. V lost 1 base and J 8 bases, leaving 12 bases between the germline ends. The V gene's germline CDR1 is SGHRS and CDR2 YFSETQ. The CDR3 nucleotides are TGCGCCAGCAGCTTGTCCGGGGGCGGCGAAAAACTGTTTTTT. It specifies CASSLSGGGEKLFF.

V and J are TRBV12-5 and TRBJ2-2; maybe TRBD1 (6 bases). V lost 5 bases and J 4 bases, leaving 14 bases between the germline ends. The CDR3 runs 15 residues. Per the germline V gene, CDR1 is LGHNT and CDR2 is FRNRAP. The CDR3 protein is CASGVHRVFTGELFF. The CDR3 bases are TGTGCTAGTGGTGTTCACAGGGTATTCACCGGGGAGCTGTTTTTT.

The chain couples TRBV28 to TRBJ2-3; D not resolved. This CDR3 is built from 13 residues. V lost 5 bases, J lost 6 bases, and 12 bases lay in between. Germline values: CDR1 MDHEN, CDR2 SYDVKM. The CDR3 sequence: CASSLSPWDTQYF. CDR3 nucleotide sequence: TGTGCCAGCAGTCTAAGCCCTTGGGATACGCAGTATTTT.

The V call is TRBV5-1, the J call TRBJ1-1, with D unclear. CDR1 SGHRS and CDR2 YFSETQ come from the germline V gene. The ends were cut back, 4 bases at V and 4 bases at J, with 11 bases in the middle. This CDR3 is 13 amino acids long. The CDR3 region has the DNA TGCGCCAGCAGCCCCGTATTTAGCACTGAAGCTTTCTTT. Protein sequence: CASSPVFSTEAFF.

The chain links TRBV4-1 to TRBJ1-1; D unresolved. Looked up from germline, CDR1 is MGHRA and CDR2 is YSYEKL. The CDR3 has 14 residues. Trimming cost V 5 bases and J 1 base, with 11 bases left between them. The CDR3 sequence is CASSSAGWNTEAFF. In DNA form, the CDR3 reads TGCGCCAGCAGCTCTGCGGGGTGGAACACTGAAGCTTTCTTT.

This chain connects TRBV28 to TRBJ1-1; D is unclear. V lost 5 bases and J lost 3, with 16 bases in between. CDR1 is MDHEN, CDR2 SYDVKM, per germline. CDR3 size: 15 residues. The CDR3 sequence is CASSPSWGLDTEAFF. The CDR3 nucleotides read TGTGCCAGCAGTCCATCGTGGGGTTTGGACACTGAAGCTTTCTTT. Using reference TRBV28 and TRBJ1-1 for the parts outside the CDR3, the full variable domain is DVKVTQSSRYLVKRTGEKVFLECVQDMDHENMFWYRQDPGLGLRLIYFSYDVKMKEKGDIPEGYSVSREKKERFSLILESASTNQTSMYLCASSPSWGLDTEAFFGQGTRLTVV.

The chain recombines TRBV7-8 with TRBJ1-4; no clear D gene. V dropped 3 bases and J dropped 5 bases, with 7 bases sitting between them. This CDR3 is 13 amino acids long. In germline, CDR1 is SGHVS, CDR2 FQNEAQ. The CDR3 DNA sequence: TGTGCCAGCAGCTTCCGCTCGAATGAAAAACTGTTTTTT. Protein: CASSFRSNEKLFF.

This chain connects TRBV7-9 to TRBJ1-2; 8 bases fit TRBD1. V lost 5 bases and J lost 7; bases outside the gene matches: 6. The CDR3 spans 13 residues. CDR1 and CDR2 (germline): SEHNR, FQNEAQ (reference sequence). The CDR3 is CASSPTGDSGYTF. The CDR3 region has the DNA TGTGCCAGCAGCCCGACAGGGGATAGTGGCTACACCTTC.

Only one count was recorded for this clone. The rearrangement joins TRBV12-5 to TRBJ2-7; tentative D call: TRBD1 (6 bases). This CDR3 is 16 amino acids long. V shed 4 bases and J shed 3 bases, with 19 bases lying between them. CDR1 and CDR2 (germline): LGHNT, FRNRAP. The CDR3 bases are TGTGCTAGTGGTTCGCCCCCGGACAGAGAGTACTACGAGCAGTACTTC. Translated, it gives CASGSPPDREYYEQYF.